These 11 T cell receptor beta chains came from one sample sequenced in a study of T cell repertoires in cytomegalovirus infection. TCRdb reprocessed the reads with MiXCR, giving one entry per CDR3 protein. The top ten clones hold roughly 10% of a sample with approximately 500,000 distinct CDR3 sequences, over 9% of them seen once. Material for sequencing was PBMCs. The receptors derive from a human donor in good health (CMV status not recorded). Some clones in this sample may be carry-over from other donors' samples.

This clonotype was found a few times. The chain uses TRBV13 and TRBJ2-7, with D hard to call. Trimming took 2 bases from V and 5 from J, leaving 13 bases between them. The germline V gene has CDR1 PRHDT and CDR2 FYEKMQ (reference sequence). CDR3 length: 14 residues. As DNA, the CDR3 is TGTGCCAGCAGCTTAAACCCCAACCTCCACGAGCAGTACTTC. Protein sequence: CASSLNPNLHEQYF.

This clonotype was seen only a few times. The gene calls are TRBV20-1 and TRBJ2-5, with D perhaps matching TRBD1 (5 bases). Germline assignment: CDR1 DFQATT and CDR2 SNEGSKA (reference sequence). V was cut by 5 bases and J by 1 base, with 14 bases left in between. The CDR3 extends over 14 amino acids. The CDR3 coding sequence is TGCAGTGCTCCAGACAGTGGGGCCCAAGAGACCCAGTACTTC. It yields the protein CSAPDSGAQETQYF.

This clonotype was detected a few times. A junction boundary mismatches the germline segment, possibly from a read error. The genes are TRBV6-1 and TRBJ1-2; D uncertain. CDR3 length: 9 residues. Germline values: CDR1 MNHNS, CDR2 SASEGT. The CDR3 protein is CASSPLGAF. Written as DNA, the CDR3 is TGTGCCAGCAGTCCCCTGGGTGCCTTC.

This clonotype was seen a few times. The chain joins TRBV2 to TRBJ1-1; 8 bases are a match to TRBD1. V gave up 8 bases and J gave up 4 bases; unmatched junction bases: 6. Germline CDR1 is SNHLY and CDR2 is FYNNEI. The CDR3 extends over 13 amino acids. CDR3 nucleotide sequence: TGTGCCAGCGGACAGGGCTTAGGCACTGAAGCTTTCTTT. This sequence encodes CASGQGLGTEAFF. The full variable domain, rest sourced from reference TRBV2 and TRBJ1-1, is EPEVTQTPSHQVTQMGQEVILRCVPISNHLYFYWYRQILGQKVEFLVSFYNNEISEKSEIFDDQFSVERPDGSNFTLKIRSTKLEDSAMYFCASGQGLGTEAFFGQGTRLTVV.

This clonotype was seen more than once but under ten times. This chain joins TRBV28 and TRBJ2-1; 10 bases map to TRBD2. This CDR3 is built from 17 residues. The germline V gene encodes CDR1 MDHEN and CDR2 SYDVKM. Losses at the gene ends were 6 bases for V and 3 bases for J; bases not matched to a gene: 11. The CDR3 DNA sequence: TGTGCCAGCAGGCCGGGACTAGCGAGACCAGTCTACAATGAGCAGTTCTTC. Protein: CASRPGLARPVYNEQFF.

This clonotype was picked up a small number of times. The CDR3: CATSDTLRNEQFF. In DNA form, the CDR3 reads TGTGCCACCAGTGATACCCTAAGGAATGAGCAGTTCTTC. This chain links TRBV24-1 with TRBJ2-1; D gene uncertain. CDR1 KGHDR and CDR2 SFDVKD come from the germline V gene. The V and J ends lost 3 bases and 7 bases respectively, with 9 bases between them. This CDR3 contains 13 residues.

This clonotype was picked up many times. This sequence joins TRBV18 and TRBJ2-6; a possible D gene is TRBD1 (5 bases). CDR1 KGHSH and CDR2 LQKENI come from the germline V gene. Trimming removed 2 bases from V and 0 bases from J, with 11 bases in between. The CDR3 loop spans 17 amino acids. The CDR3 reads CASSPTREPSGANVLTF. The CDR3 region has the DNA TGTGCCAGCTCACCAACCAGGGAACCCTCTGGGGCCAACGTCCTGACTTTC.

This clonotype was seen repeatedly, ten times or more. The genes are TRBV12-5 and TRBJ2-3, with D uncertain. The germline V gene has CDR1 LGHNT and CDR2 FRNRAP. The CDR3 extends over 16 amino acids. V lost 0 bases, J lost 0 bases, and 10 bases lay in between. For the CDR3, the DNA is TGTGCTAGTGGTTTGGTGCTACGCTCTAGCACAGATACGCAGTATTTT. This encodes CASGLVLRSSTDTQYF.

This clonotype was seen repeatedly, ten times or more. V usage is TRBV12-3 or TRBV12-4 and J usage is TRBJ1-4; D remains unclear. This CDR3 spans 13 amino acids. V was shortened by 6 bases and J by 0 bases, with 5 bases between the two germline ends. The CDR3 spells CASSPPTNEKLFF. The CDR3 coding sequence is TGTGCCAGCAGCCCTCCAACTAATGAAAAACTGTTTTTT.

The chain uses TRBV27 and TRBJ1-6, with 11 positions matching TRBD1. The V gene's germline CDR1 is MNHEY and CDR2 SMNVEV (reference sequence). This CDR3 spans 19 amino acids. The V gene end was trimmed by 4 bases and the J gene end by 4 bases; junction bases not matched to a gene: 12. The CDR3 reads CASSYSGTGGNFYNSPLHF. The CDR3 DNA reads as TGTGCCAGCAGTTACTCCGGGACAGGGGGAAATTTTTATAATTCACCCCTCCACTTT.

This clonotype has a count of ten or more. The chain joins TRBV4-1 to TRBJ1-1; possibly TRBD1 for D (5 bases). The CDR3 spans 13 residues. Trimming took off 8 bases at V and 5 bases at J, with 15 bases between the two ends. Germline assignment: CDR1 MGHRA and CDR2 YSYEKL. The CDR3 coding sequence is TGCGCCAGCGGACGAGTGGGGCGGACTGAAGCTTTCTTT. Protein: CASGRVGRTEAFF.